This T cell receptor beta chain was recovered during a study of monozygotic twins with cystic fibrosis. Overall study: Approximately 3.2 micrograms of fragmented DNA underwent roughly 16 PCR cycles for library preparation. Notes on the study in general: Monozygotic CF twins shared more identical nucleotide clonotypes than unrelated patients.

Assay: immunoSEQ multiplex PCR; the TCRdb copy retains only in-frame clones and omits some. The sample lists around 30,000 clones; just under 85% were seen once. A few counts support this clone. Its antigen is unknown. J was trimmed by 4 bases and V by 1 base; bases with no gene match: 1. This CDR3 region has 14 residues. Germline V gene sequence: CDR1 LGHNA, CDR2 YNFKEQ. The specimen was blood. The chain carries TRBV4-2 and TRBJ1-2, with TRBD1 identical over 9 bases. The clonotype comes from a girl aged 2 to 10 with cystic fibrosis. CDR3 sequence: CASSQVGQGYGYTF. CDR3 DNA sequence: TGTGCCAGCAGCCAAGTGGGACAGGGCTATGGCTACACCTTC.